This TCR beta chain was captured in a study of OX40 agonist ivuxolimab in advanced cancers. Study-level background: Patients received the agonistic anti-OX40 (CD134) antibody ivuxolimab. Broader study findings: Clones of CD4+ and CD8+ blood T cells grew by week 6 at doses of 0.1 to 3.0 mg/kg.

In regard to this clone: Its antigen is as yet unknown.

Profiling relied on immunoSEQ multiplex PCR, and the TCRdb table lists in-frame clones only, not all of them. This table has around 23,000 clones, roughly 77% appearing once. CDR3 length: 13 residues. Trimming pared 4 bases from V and 6 bases from J, leaving 13 bases between. Germline V gene sequence: CDR1 SGHRS, CDR2 YFSETQ. The specimen was CD4+ or CD8+ T cells sorted from blood, collected in a trial of the OX40 agonist ivuxolimab. The gene calls are TRBV5-1 and TRBJ1-1; TRBD1 is a possible D gene (6 bases). The clonotype was recovered from an adult with an advanced solid tumor such as melanoma, head and neck, liver or kidney cancer. The CDR3 region has the DNA TGCGCCAGCAGCGATCAGGGGATCTCTGAAGCTTTCTTT. Amino acids: CASSDQGISEAFF.